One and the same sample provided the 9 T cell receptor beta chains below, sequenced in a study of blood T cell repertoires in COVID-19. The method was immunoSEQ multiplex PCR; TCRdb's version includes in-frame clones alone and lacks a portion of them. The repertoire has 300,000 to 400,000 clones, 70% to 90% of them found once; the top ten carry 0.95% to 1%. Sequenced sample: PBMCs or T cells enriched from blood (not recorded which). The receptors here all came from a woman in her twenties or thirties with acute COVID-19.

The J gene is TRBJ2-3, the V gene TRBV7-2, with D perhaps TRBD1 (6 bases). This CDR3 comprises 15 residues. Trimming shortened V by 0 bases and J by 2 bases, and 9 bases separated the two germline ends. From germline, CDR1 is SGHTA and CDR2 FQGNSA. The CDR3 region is CASSLAGQYTDTQYF. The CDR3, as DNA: TGTGCCAGCAGCTTAGCCGGACAGTACACAGATACGCAGTATTTT.

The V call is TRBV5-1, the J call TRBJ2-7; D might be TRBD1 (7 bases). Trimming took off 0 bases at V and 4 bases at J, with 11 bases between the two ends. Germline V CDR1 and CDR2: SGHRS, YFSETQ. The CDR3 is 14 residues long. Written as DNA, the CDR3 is TGCGCCAGCAGCTTGGCCCAGGGGGGATACGAGCAGTACTTC. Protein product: CASSLAQGGYEQYF.

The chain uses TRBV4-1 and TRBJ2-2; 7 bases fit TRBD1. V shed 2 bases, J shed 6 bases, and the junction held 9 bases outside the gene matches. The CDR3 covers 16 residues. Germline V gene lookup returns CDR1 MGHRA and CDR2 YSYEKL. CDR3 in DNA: TGCGCCAGCAGCCAAACGACAGGGAACTTGGCCGGGGAGCTGTTTTTT. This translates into CASSQTTGNLAGELFF.

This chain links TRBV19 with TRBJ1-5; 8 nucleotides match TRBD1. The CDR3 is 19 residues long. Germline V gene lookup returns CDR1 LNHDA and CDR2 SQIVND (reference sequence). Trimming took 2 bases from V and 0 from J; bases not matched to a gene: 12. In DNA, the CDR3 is TGTGCCAGTAGTATATCGCCCGGGACAGGAGCATATAGCAATCAGCCCCAGCATTTT. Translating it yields CASSISPGTGAYSNQPQHF.

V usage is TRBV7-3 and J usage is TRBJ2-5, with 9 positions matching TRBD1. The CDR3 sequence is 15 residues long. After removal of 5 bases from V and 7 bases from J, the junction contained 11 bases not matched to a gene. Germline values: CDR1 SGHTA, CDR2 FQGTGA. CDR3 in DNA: TGTGCCAGCAGCCGTGCCCCGGGACAGGGAGGGACCCAGTACTTC. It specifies CASSRAPGQGGTQYF. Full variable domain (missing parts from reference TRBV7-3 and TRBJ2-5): GAGVSQTPSNKVTEKGKYVELRCDPISGHTALYWYRQSLGQGPEFLIYFQGTGAADDSGLPNDRFFAVRPEGSVSTLKIQRTERGDSAVYLCASSRAPGQGGTQYFGPGTRLLVL.

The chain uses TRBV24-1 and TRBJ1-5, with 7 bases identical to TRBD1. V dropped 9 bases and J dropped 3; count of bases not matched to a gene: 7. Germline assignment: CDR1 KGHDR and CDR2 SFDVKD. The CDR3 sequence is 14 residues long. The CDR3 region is CATGPTGTNQPQHF. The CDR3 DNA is TGTGCCACCGGTCCGACAGGGACCAATCAGCCCCAGCATTTT.

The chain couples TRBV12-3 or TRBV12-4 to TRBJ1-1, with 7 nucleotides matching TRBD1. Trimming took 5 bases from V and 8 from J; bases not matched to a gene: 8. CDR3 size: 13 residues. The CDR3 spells CASSRGRGWEAFF. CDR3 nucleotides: TGTGCCAGCAGTCGCGGCAGGGGGTGGGAAGCTTTCTTT.

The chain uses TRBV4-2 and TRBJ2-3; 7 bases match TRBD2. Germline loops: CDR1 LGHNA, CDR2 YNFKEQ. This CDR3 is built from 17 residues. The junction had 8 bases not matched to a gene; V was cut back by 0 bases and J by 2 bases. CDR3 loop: CASSQDRSGGDTDTQYF. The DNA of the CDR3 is TGTGCCAGCAGCCAAGATCGATCGGGGGGTGACACAGATACGCAGTATTTT.

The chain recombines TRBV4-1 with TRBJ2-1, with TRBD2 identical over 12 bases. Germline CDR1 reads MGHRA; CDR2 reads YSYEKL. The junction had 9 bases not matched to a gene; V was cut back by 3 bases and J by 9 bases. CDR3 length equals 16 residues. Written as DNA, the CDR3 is TGCGCCAGCAGCCAGTTCCTAGCGGGGGGGCGGAGTGAGCAGTTCTTC. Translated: CASSQFLAGGRSEQFF.